The next 5 T cell receptor beta chains were all read from a single sample in a study of blood T cell repertoires in COVID-19. Method: immunoSEQ multiplex PCR; TCRdb's copy keeps in-frame clones and lacks some. The sample yields approximately 100,000 clones, roughly four fifths seen once. The sequenced material came from peripheral blood. The receptors come from a man between 65 and 85 years old with acute or convalescent COVID-19.

This chain joins TRBV2 and TRBJ1-2, with 7 bases identical to TRBD1. The junction had 4 bases not matched to a gene; V was cut back by 0 bases and J by 3 bases. Germline CDR1 SNHLY, CDR2 FYNNEI. The length of the CDR3 is 15 residues. The CDR3 nucleotides read TGTGCCAGCAGTGAAGCGGGCAGGGGGGACTATGGCTACACCTTC. It encodes CASSEAGRGDYGYTF.

The chain has TRBV2 and TRBJ1-2; D gene ambiguous. Trimming stripped 6 bases from V and 4 bases from J, with 15 bases between. Germline CDR1 and CDR2: SNHLY and FYNNEI. The CDR3 runs 14 residues. CDR3 bases: TGTGCCAGCAGAGTGGGAGGACGCACCTATGGCTACACCTTC. Its protein product is CASRVGGRTYGYTF.

This rearrangement joins TRBV3-1 (or the pseudogene TRBV3-2) to TRBJ2-7, with 9 bases matching TRBD1. The CDR3 spans 17 residues. CDR1 and CDR2 (germline): LGHDT, YNNKEL (reference sequence). The junction had 12 bases not matched to a gene; V was cut back by 4 bases and J by 2 bases. The CDR3 here is CASSLDNLWTGAYEQYF. CDR3 bases: TGTGCCAGCAGCCTGGACAATTTGTGGACAGGGGCCTACGAGCAGTACTTC.

The V gene is TRBV10-2, the J gene TRBJ2-7; 7 positions agree with TRBD2. Germline CDR1 reads WSHSY; CDR2 reads SAAADI. Trimming cost V 3 bases and J 0 bases; bases outside gene matches: 8. There are 16 residues in the CDR3. CDR3 sequence reads: CASSDGGGGVSYEQYF. The CDR3 nucleotides are TGCGCCAGCAGTGATGGTGGCGGGGGAGTCTCCTACGAGCAGTACTTC.

The chain uses TRBV5-8 and TRBJ2-6, with 7 nucleotides matching TRBD2. Germline CDR1 reads SGHTS; CDR2 reads YDEGEE. J gave up 2 bases and V 6 bases, and 11 bases lay outside the gene matches. This CDR3 is built from 17 residues. In DNA form, the CDR3 reads TGTGCCAGCAAGGTGTATCTGGGGGGGACTGGGGCCAACGTCCTGACTTTC. The encoded protein is CASKVYLGGTGANVLTF.